This TCR beta chain was identified in a study of CD8 T cells in ankylosing spondylitis. Study results and caveats: Significant enrichment of disease-linked clones was reportedly seen in matched ankylosing spondylitis synovial fluid.

The CDR3 consists of 13 residues. Germline values: CDR1 SNHLY, CDR2 FYNNEI. MiXCR was run by TCRdb on the 5' RACE reads, yielding one entry per CDR3 protein. Among some 29,000 distinct CDR3 sequences listed, around 7.2% were seen once. This clonotype was seen many times. The antigen is not known. A read error may account for a junction end that differs from germline. What was sequenced was blood, either unsorted or a sorted T cell fraction (not recorded which). This TCR came from a male donor with ankylosing spondylitis or in good health (not recorded which). The chain links TRBV2 to TRBJ2-5, with TRBD2 matching over 7 bases. The CDR3: CASSVSGGVQADF. The DNA for the CDR3 is TGTGCCAGCAGTGTTTCGGGGGGAGTACAGGCGGACTTC.